This T cell receptor beta chain is from a study of blood T cell repertoires in COVID-19. Before being deemed recovered, Cohort 3 donors had two negative PCRs, clearance, or symptom resolution. Assay: immunoSEQ multiplex PCR; the TCRdb copy retains only in-frame clones and omits some. Of over 250,000 clones in the sample, 90% were seen once. This CDR3 region has 15 residues. Trimming at V came to 0 bases and at J to 4 bases, leaving 5 bases not matched to a gene. Per the germline V gene, CDR1 is SGHKS and CDR2 is YYEKEE (reference sequence). The rearrangement links TRBV5-5 to TRBJ2-7; 9 positions agree with TRBD2. The clonotype originates from a man aged 55-75 years who had recovered from COVID-19. The sequenced sample consisted of PBMCs or T cells enriched from blood (not recorded which). DNA of the CDR3: TGTGCCAGCAGCTTGGAGTGGCGGGAGGGTTACGAGCAGTACTTC. It encodes CASSLEWREGYEQYF.